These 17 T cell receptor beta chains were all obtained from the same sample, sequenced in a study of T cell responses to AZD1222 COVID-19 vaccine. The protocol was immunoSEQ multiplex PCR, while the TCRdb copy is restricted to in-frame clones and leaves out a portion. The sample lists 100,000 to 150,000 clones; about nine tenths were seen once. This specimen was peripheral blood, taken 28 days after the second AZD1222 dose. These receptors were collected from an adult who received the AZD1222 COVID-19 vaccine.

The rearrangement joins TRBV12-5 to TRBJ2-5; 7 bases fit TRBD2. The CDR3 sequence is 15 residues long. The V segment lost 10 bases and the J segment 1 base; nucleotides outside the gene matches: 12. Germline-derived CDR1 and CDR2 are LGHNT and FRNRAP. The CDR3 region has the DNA TGTGCTATTACCCTCGGGGGGACTTCCCAAGAGACCCAGTACTTC. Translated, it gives CAITLGGTSQETQYF.

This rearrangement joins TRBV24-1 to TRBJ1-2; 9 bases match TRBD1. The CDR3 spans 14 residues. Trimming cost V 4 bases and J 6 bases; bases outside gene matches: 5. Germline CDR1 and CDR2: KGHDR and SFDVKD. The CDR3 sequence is CATSDRDREDGYTF. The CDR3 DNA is TGTGCCACCAGTGACCGGGACAGGGAAGATGGCTACACCTTC.

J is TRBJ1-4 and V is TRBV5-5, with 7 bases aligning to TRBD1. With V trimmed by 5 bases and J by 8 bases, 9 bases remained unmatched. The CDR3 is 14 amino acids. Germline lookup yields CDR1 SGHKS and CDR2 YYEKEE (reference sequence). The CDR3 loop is CASSSGTVKEKLFF. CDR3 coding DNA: TGTGCCAGCAGTTCCGGGACAGTAAAAGAAAAACTGTTTTTT.

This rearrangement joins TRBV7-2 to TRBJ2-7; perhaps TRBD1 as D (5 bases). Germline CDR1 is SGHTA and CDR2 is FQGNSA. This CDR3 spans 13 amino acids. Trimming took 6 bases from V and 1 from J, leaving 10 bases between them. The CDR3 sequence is CASSLRGSYEQYF. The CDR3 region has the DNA TGTGCCAGCAGTCTTAGGGGTTCCTACGAGCAGTACTTC.

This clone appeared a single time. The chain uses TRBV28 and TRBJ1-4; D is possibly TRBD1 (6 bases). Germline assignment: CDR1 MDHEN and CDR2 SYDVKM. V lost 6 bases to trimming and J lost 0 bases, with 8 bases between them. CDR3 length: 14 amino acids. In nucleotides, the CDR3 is TGTGCCAGCAGGGACAGAGCAACTAATGAAAAACTGTTTTTT. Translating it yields CASRDRATNEKLFF.

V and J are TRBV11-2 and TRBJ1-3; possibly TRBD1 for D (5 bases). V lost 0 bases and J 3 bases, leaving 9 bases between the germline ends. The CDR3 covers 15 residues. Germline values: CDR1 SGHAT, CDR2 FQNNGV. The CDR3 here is CASSLDQGYGNTIYF. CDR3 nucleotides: TGTGCCAGCAGCTTAGATCAGGGCTATGGAAACACCATATATTTT. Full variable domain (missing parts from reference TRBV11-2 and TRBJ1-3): EAGVAQSPRYKIIEKRQSVAFWCNPISGHATLYWYQQILGQGPKLLIQFQNNGVVDDSQLPKDRFSAERLKGVDSTLKIQPAKLEDSAVYLCASSLDQGYGNTIYFGEGSWLTVV.

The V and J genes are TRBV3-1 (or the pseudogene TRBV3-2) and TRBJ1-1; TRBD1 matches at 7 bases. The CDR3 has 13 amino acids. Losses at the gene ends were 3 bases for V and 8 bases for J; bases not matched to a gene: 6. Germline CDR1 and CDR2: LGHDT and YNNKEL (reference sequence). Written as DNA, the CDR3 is TGTGCCAGCAGCCACCTGGGACAGTCAGAAGCTTTCTTT. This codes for CASSHLGQSEAFF.

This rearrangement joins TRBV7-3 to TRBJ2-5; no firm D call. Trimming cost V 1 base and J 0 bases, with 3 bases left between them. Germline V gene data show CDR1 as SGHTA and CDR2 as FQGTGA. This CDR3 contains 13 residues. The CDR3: CASSLRHQETQYF. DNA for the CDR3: TGTGCCAGCAGCTTAAGGCACCAAGAGACCCAGTACTTC.

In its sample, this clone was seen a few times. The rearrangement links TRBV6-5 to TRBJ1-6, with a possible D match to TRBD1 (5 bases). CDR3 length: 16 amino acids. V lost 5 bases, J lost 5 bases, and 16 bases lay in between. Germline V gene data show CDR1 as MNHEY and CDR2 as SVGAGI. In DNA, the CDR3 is TGTGCCAGCAGTAACTGGGACGGAAGAAATAATTCACCCCTCCACTTT. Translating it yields CASSNWDGRNNSPLHF.

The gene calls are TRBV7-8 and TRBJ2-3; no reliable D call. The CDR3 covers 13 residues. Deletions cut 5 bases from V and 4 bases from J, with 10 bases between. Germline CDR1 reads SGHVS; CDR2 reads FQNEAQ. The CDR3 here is CASSTPVPDTQYF. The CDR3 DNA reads TGTGCCAGCAGCACGCCCGTCCCAGATACGCAGTATTTT.

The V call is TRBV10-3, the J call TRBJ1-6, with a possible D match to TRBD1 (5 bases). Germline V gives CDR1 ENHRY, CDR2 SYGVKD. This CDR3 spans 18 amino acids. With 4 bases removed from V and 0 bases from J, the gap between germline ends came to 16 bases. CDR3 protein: CAISVGTVRSSYNSPLHF. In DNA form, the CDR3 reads TGTGCCATCAGTGTAGGGACGGTCCGGAGCTCCTATAATTCACCCCTCCACTTT.

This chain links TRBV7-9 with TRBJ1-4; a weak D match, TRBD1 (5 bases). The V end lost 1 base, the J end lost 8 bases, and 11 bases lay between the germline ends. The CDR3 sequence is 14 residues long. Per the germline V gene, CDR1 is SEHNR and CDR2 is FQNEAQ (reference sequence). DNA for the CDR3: TGTGCCAGCAGCTTAGGGGGCGGAGGGGAAAAACTGTTTTTT. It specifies CASSLGGGGEKLFF.

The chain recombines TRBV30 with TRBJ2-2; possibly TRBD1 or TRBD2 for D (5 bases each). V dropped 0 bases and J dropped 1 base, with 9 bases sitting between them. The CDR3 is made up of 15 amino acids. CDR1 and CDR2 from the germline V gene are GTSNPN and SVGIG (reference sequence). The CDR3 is CAWSVLGENTGELFF. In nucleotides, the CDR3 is TGTGCCTGGAGTGTACTGGGGGAGAACACCGGGGAGCTGTTTTTT. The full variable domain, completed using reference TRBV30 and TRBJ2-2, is SQTIHQWPATLVQPVGSPLSLECTVEGTSNPNLYWYRQAAGRGLQLLFYSVGIGQISSEVPQNLSASRPQDRQFILSSKKLLLSDSGFYLCAWSVLGENTGELFFGEGSRLTVL.

This CDR3 is CASSSTVGTEAFF. The CDR3 DNA is TGTGCCAGCAGCTCGACAGTAGGCACTGAAGCTTTCTTT. The rearrangement uses TRBV7-9 and TRBJ1-1; perhaps TRBD1 as D (5 bases). The CDR3 is made up of 13 amino acids. V shed 4 bases and J shed 4 bases, with 10 bases lying between them. In germline, CDR1 is SEHNR, CDR2 FQNEAQ (reference sequence). Variable domain in full (rest from reference TRBV7-9 and TRBJ1-1): DTGVSQNPRHKITKRGQNVTFRCDPISEHNRLYWYRQTLGQGPEFLTYFQNEAQLEKSRLLSDRFSAERPKGSFSTLEIQRTEQGDSAMYLCASSSTVGTEAFFGQGTRLTVV.

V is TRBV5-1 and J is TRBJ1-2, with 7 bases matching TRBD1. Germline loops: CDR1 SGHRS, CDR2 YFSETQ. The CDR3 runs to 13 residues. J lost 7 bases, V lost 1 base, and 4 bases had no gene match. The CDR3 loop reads CASSLYDRAGYTF. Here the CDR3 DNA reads TGCGCCAGCAGCTTGTACGACAGGGCTGGCTACACCTTC.

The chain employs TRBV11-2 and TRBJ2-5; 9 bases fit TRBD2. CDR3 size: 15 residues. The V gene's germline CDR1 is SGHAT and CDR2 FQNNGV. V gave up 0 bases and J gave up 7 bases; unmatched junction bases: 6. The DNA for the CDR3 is TGTGCCAGCAGCTTAGAGCGCGGGAGGGCCGTGACCCAGTACTTC. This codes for CASSLERGRAVTQYF.

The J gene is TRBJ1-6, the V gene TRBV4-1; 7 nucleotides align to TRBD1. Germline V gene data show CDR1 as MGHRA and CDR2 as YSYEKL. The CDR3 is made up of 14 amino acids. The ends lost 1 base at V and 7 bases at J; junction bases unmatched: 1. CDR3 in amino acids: CASSQVGGNSPLHF. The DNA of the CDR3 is TGCGCCAGCAGCCAAGTAGGGGGCAATTCACCCCTCCACTTT.